These 20 T cell receptor beta chains share one sample of origin, sequenced in a study of blood T cells in healthy people across ages. Combining a sample-barcoded 5' primer with a J-beta primer mix, a second PCR ran for 7 to 11 cycles. TCRdb fed the 5' RACE reads into MiXCR, producing one record per CDR3 protein. The table shows approximately 2,000,000 distinct CDR3 sequences, with roughly two fifths occurring only once. Specimen: blood. The receptors originated from a human donor in good health.

The genes are TRBV7-2 and TRBJ2-3; D unresolved. CDR1 SGHTA and CDR2 FQGNSA come from the germline V gene. V lost 5 bases to trimming and J lost 6 bases, with 9 bases between them. This CDR3 comprises 12 residues. The CDR3 loop reads CASSTVGDTQYF. For the CDR3, the DNA is TGTGCCAGCAGCACGGTCGGGGATACGCAGTATTTT.

The rearrangement uses TRBV12-3 or TRBV12-4 and TRBJ1-2; TRBD1 matches at 8 bases. The trim removed 3 bases at V and 11 bases at J, leaving 5 bases unmatched. The CDR3 contains 12 residues. For the CDR3, the DNA is TGTGCCAGCAGTTTTCAGGGGGCCTCGTACACCTTC. Translation gives CASSFQGASYTF.

The rearrangement joins TRBV19 to TRBJ1-5; D not resolved. Germline CDR1 and CDR2: LNHDA and SQIVND (reference sequence). Trimming removed 6 bases at V and 4 bases at J, with 7 bases between. This CDR3 comprises 12 residues. In nucleotides, the CDR3 is TGTGCCAGTAGCGCTTGGAATCAGCCCCAGCATTTT. Protein sequence: CASSAWNQPQHF.

The V and J genes are TRBV5-1 and TRBJ2-3; TRBD1 aligns across 9 bases. Germline CDR1 SGHRS, CDR2 YFSETQ. CDR3 length equals 16 residues. The junction had 6 bases not matched to a gene; V was cut back by 1 base and J by 3 bases. The CDR3 reads CASSLKGTGKTDTQYF. CDR3 sequence (DNA): TGCGCCAGCAGCTTGAAAGGGACAGGGAAAACAGATACGCAGTATTTT.

This chain connects TRBV12-3 or TRBV12-4 to TRBJ1-2; D is perhaps TRBD1 (5 bases). V lost 6 bases to trimming and J lost 5 bases, with 13 bases between them. CDR3 length equals 13 residues. The CDR3 DNA follows: TGTGCCAGCAGGGACGATAGGGGTTATGGCTACACCTTC. It specifies CASRDDRGYGYTF.

V gene TRBV15 combines with J gene TRBJ1-2; 10 nucleotides line up with TRBD1. The V gene end was trimmed by 5 bases and the J gene end by 0 bases; junction bases not matched to a gene: 27. Germline CDR1 is LNHNV and CDR2 is YYDKDF (reference sequence). The CDR3 is 23 residues long. CDR3 loop: CATSPSRTGGSSQPSSANYGYTF. In DNA form, the CDR3 reads TGTGCCACCAGCCCTTCCCGGACAGGGGGAAGCAGCCAGCCCTCCTCTGCTAACTATGGCTACACCTTC.

This clonotype has a handful of counts. As DNA, the CDR3 is TGCGCCAGCAGCCAAGGTTCAGAGGCAGCCTTCTACGAGCAGTACTTC. It specifies CASSQGSEAAFYEQYF. The V gene is TRBV4-3, the J gene TRBJ2-7; D remains unclear. The CDR3 covers 16 residues. Looked up from germline, CDR1 is LGHNA and CDR2 is YSLEER. The V and J ends lost 1 base and 3 bases respectively, with 16 bases between them.

This chain uses TRBV7-9 with TRBJ2-1; 9 bases are shared with TRBD2. Germline V gene sequence: CDR1 SEHNR, CDR2 FQNEAQ (reference sequence). After removal of 6 bases from V and 2 bases from J, the junction contained 5 bases not matched to a gene. The CDR3 is 15 residues long. The CDR3 sequence: CASRGSGSTYNEQFF. CDR3 bases: TGTGCCAGCAGAGGTAGCGGGAGCACCTACAATGAGCAGTTCTTC.

The chain carries TRBV5-1 and TRBJ1-2; D unclear. Trimming took off 4 bases at V and 1 base at J, with 17 bases between the two ends. This CDR3 is 16 amino acids long. From germline, CDR1 is SGHRS and CDR2 YFSETQ. CDR3 loop: CASSPHARGDNYGYTF. The CDR3 bases are TGCGCCAGCAGCCCGCACGCACGTGGGGATAACTATGGCTACACCTTC.

This clonotype appeared a single time. Sequence at one end of the junction differs from germline and may be a read error. This rearrangement joins TRBV15 to TRBJ1-4; 11 nucleotides agree with TRBD1. CDR3 length: 19 residues. Germline values: CDR1 LNHNV, CDR2 YYDKDF (reference sequence). This chain's CDR3 is CATSRDEWTGGAANEKLFF. The CDR3 DNA follows: TGCGCCACCAGCAGAGACGAATGGACAGGGGGCGCCGCTAATGAAAAACTGTTTTTT.

In this sample, this clonotype turned up once. With a much larger clone just one base away, this may be a read error. This rearrangement joins TRBV7-2 to TRBJ2-3, with D uncertain. The germline gives CDR1 SGHTA, CDR2 FQGNSA. The length of the CDR3 is 13 residues. CDR3 sequence reads: CASGLETTDTQYF. The CDR3 DNA is TGTGCCAGCGGCTTAGAAACGACAGATACGCAGTATTTT.

The chain couples TRBV7-8 to TRBJ2-5; D possibly corresponds to TRBD2 (5 bases). The germline gives CDR1 SGHVS, CDR2 FQNEAQ. V was pared by 1 base and J by 1 base, with 10 bases between. This CDR3 contains 15 residues. CDR3 in DNA: TGTGCCAGCAGCTTAGACGGGGTAACCCAAGAGACCCAGTACTTC. Translated, it gives CASSLDGVTQETQYF.

This clonotype was counted a few times. The chain uses TRBV20-1 and TRBJ2-1; the match to TRBD2 covers 11 bases. This CDR3 region has 13 residues. V shed 4 bases and J 9 bases; nucleotides not matched to a gene: 5. Germline V gene lookup returns CDR1 DFQATT and CDR2 SNEGSKA (reference sequence). CDR3 residues: CSANSGGGSEQFF. The CDR3 DNA sequence: TGCAGTGCTAATAGCGGGGGGGGCAGTGAGCAGTTCTTC.

The V gene is TRBV20-1, the J gene TRBJ2-5, with a tentative D call TRBD1 (6 bases). V lost 1 base and J lost 3, with 9 bases in between. The CDR3 sequence is 13 residues long. Germline CDR1 reads DFQATT; CDR2 reads SNEGSKA (reference sequence). The CDR3 protein is CSARGDNKETQYF. CDR3 nucleotide sequence: TGCAGTGCTAGAGGGGACAACAAAGAGACCCAGTACTTC.

The rearrangement joins TRBV4-3 to TRBJ2-1, with D unclear. Germline V gene lookup returns CDR1 LGHNA and CDR2 YSLEER. This CDR3 contains 15 residues. V lost 3 bases and J lost 8, with 17 bases in between. CDR3 DNA: TGCGCCAGCAGCCACTCCTTCGGATCCCCTTATGAGCAGTTCTTC. Amino acids: CASSHSFGSPYEQFF.

This clonotype was counted only a few times. V and J are TRBV29-1 and TRBJ2-3; tentatively, D is TRBD1 or TRBD2 (5 bases each). Germline loops: CDR1 SQVTM, CDR2 ANQGSEA. This CDR3 spans 13 amino acids. Trimming took off 7 bases at V and 6 bases at J, with 17 bases between the two ends. CDR3 sequence (DNA): TGCAGCGCCGGGGCGCAGGGCCCCGATACGCAGTATTTT. Its translation: CSAGAQGPDTQYF.

The rearrangement links TRBV20-1 to TRBJ2-5, with D unresolved. The DNA end lines up better with TRBJ2-7; the J call may be wrong. CDR1 and CDR2 (germline): DFQATT, SNEGSKA (reference sequence). CDR3 size: 15 residues. DNA for the CDR3: TGCAGTGCTAGAGTTTCAGGTGGGCAGTACTACGAGCAGTACTTC. This codes for CSARVSGGQYYEQYF.

Regarding this clonotype: A much larger clonotype is one base distant, so this may be a read error. V usage is TRBV20-1 and J usage is TRBJ1-2, with TRBD1 as a possible D gene (6 bases). Per germline, CDR1 DFQATT and CDR2 SNEGSKA (reference sequence). Deletions cut 2 bases from V and 1 base from J, with 14 bases between. CDR3 length: 15 amino acids. The CDR3 DNA reads TGCAGTGCTAGAATTCCGGGACATGGTAACTATGGCTACACCTTC. Encoded protein: CSARIPGHGNYGYTF.

In its sample, this clonotype was seen a few times. The genes are TRBV5-1 and TRBJ1-2; no reliable D call. The CDR3 is made up of 13 amino acids. The germline V and J ends were trimmed by 4 bases and 4 bases, with 11 bases remaining between them. The V gene's germline CDR1 is SGHRS and CDR2 YFSETQ. The CDR3 sequence is CASSPDGLYGYTF. CDR3 bases: TGCGCCAGCAGCCCGGACGGACTCTATGGCTACACCTTC.

This rearrangement joins TRBV25-1 to TRBJ1-2; no clear D gene. Per the germline V gene, CDR1 is MGHDK and CDR2 is SYGVNS. Trimming removed 3 bases from V and 4 bases from J, with 9 bases in between. The CDR3 runs 13 residues. The CDR3 spells CASSDLGFYGYTF. The DNA for the CDR3 is TGTGCCAGCAGTGACCTGGGATTCTATGGCTACACCTTC.